This T cell receptor (beta chain) appears in the sequencing data of a study of cytomegalovirus exposure and HLA in healthy donors. About the study: The study's early data release held 75 million to 95 million unique TCRs from HLA-typed donors. General study findings and limits: When a later analysis compared HLA-associated TCR beta chains with equally common others, the HLA-associated chains turned out to be more clonally expanded and to have lower generation probabilities.

Details on this clone: Its specificity is unknown.

Germline CDR1 reads SGHRS; CDR2 reads YFSETQ. The CDR3 loop spans 16 amino acids. PCR employed 60 Vbeta and 13 Jbeta primers. Here immunoSEQ multiplex PCR was the method, and the copy in TCRdb shows in-frame clones only, minus some. The sample yields 70,000 to 100,000 clones, 75% to 85% seen once. This chain links TRBV5-1 with TRBJ2-5; 7 bases line up with TRBD2. The J call is doubtful: the DNA matches TRBJ2-7 better. The clonotype was recovered from a man between 18 and 29 years old in good health and CMV-seronegative. Sequenced sample: PBMCs. The CDR3 DNA sequence: TGCGCCAGCAGCCCGCTCGGGGGGATCCACTCCTACGAGCAGTACTTC. Its protein is CASSPLGGIHSYEQYF.